Following are 18 T cell receptor beta chains from one sample sequenced in a study of blood T cell repertoires in COVID-19 (dated by TCRdb to 2018 to 2020). To prepare the library, the immunoSEQ multiplex PCR assay was applied. TCRdb provides this immuneACCESS table in a form limited to in-frame rearrangements. Some clones are lacking; in checked studies, under half of them reflect an unresolved V gene, and why the rest are absent is not known. The sample table records about 200,000 clones; around 83% of these occur just once. Together, the top ten hold more than 8.5% of the sample. The specimen was peripheral blood. These TCRs come from a woman in her forties or fifties with COVID-19, enrolled during active disease.

In this sample, this clone turned up once. V gene TRBV5-6 combines with J gene TRBJ2-1, with D possibly being TRBD2 (6 bases). V lost 2 bases to trimming and J lost 3 bases, with 15 bases between them. CDR1 is SGHDT and CDR2 is YYEEEE in the germline V gene. CDR3 length: 16 amino acids. The CDR3 is CASSFSGSGRYNEQFF. DNA for the CDR3: TGTGCCAGCAGCTTTTCGGGGAGCGGGCGCTACAATGAGCAGTTCTTC.

V is TRBV30 and J is TRBJ1-4; perhaps TRBD1 as D (6 bases). Trimming removed 3 bases at V and 7 bases at J, with 15 bases between. Germline assignment: CDR1 GTSNPN and CDR2 SVGIG (reference sequence). This CDR3 comprises 14 residues. Here the CDR3 DNA reads TGTGCCTGGAGGGGTGAGGACAGAAGTGAAAAACTGTTTTTT. This gives the protein CAWRGEDRSEKLFF.

V and J are TRBV3-1 (or the pseudogene TRBV3-2) and TRBJ1-3; 7 bases map to TRBD1. Germline-derived CDR1 and CDR2 are LGHDT and YNNKEL (reference sequence). CDR3 length equals 14 residues. V gave up 6 bases and J gave up 0 bases; unmatched junction bases: 2. CDR3 DNA sequence: TGTGCCAGCAGACAGGGGAGCTCTGGAAACACCATATATTTT. It yields the protein CASRQGSSGNTIYF.

This clone was found a few times. V and J are TRBV18 and TRBJ1-5; D possibly corresponds to TRBD1 (6 bases). CDR3 length: 14 residues. V was shortened by 4 bases and J by 5 bases, with 12 bases between the two germline ends. From germline, CDR1 is KGHSH and CDR2 LQKENI. This CDR3 reads CASSLVDRHQPQHF. The CDR3 DNA reads TGTGCCAGCTCACTCGTGGACAGACATCAGCCCCAGCATTTT.

This clone was seen many times. V gene TRBV18 combines with J gene TRBJ1-1, with D perhaps matching TRBD1 (6 bases). V lost 7 bases and J 0 bases, leaving 9 bases between the germline ends. From germline, CDR1 is KGHSH and CDR2 LQKENI. This CDR3 is built from 13 residues. CDR3 sequence: CASLDRMNTEAFF. The DNA for the CDR3 is TGTGCCAGCTTGGACAGAATGAACACTGAAGCTTTCTTT.

This chain uses TRBV4-3 with TRBJ2-3; D possibly corresponds to TRBD2 (5 bases). Trimming stripped 1 base from V and 2 bases from J, with 19 bases between. The CDR3 consists of 18 residues. The germline V gene encodes CDR1 LGHNA and CDR2 YSLEER. Here the CDR3 reads CASSQVPAPKRSTDTQYF. As DNA, the CDR3 is TGCGCCAGCAGCCAAGTCCCCGCACCCAAGCGGTCCACAGATACGCAGTATTTT.

The V and J genes are TRBV4-2 and TRBJ2-1, with 7 bases aligning to TRBD2. The germline V gene has CDR1 LGHNA and CDR2 YNFKEQ. CDR3 length: 17 amino acids. V lost 0 bases and J lost 4; bases outside the gene matches: 9. The CDR3 sequence is CASSQERASGLYNEQFF. The CDR3 coding sequence is TGTGCCAGCAGCCAAGAAAGGGCTAGCGGCTTATACAATGAGCAGTTCTTC.

This rearrangement joins TRBV6-6 to TRBJ2-3; 8 bases match TRBD2. Germline CDR1 and CDR2: MNHNY and SVGAGI (reference sequence). The CDR3 spans 13 residues. J lost 3 bases, V lost 8 bases, and 4 bases had no gene match. This chain's CDR3 is CASGPGGTDTQYF. CDR3 coding DNA: TGTGCCAGCGGCCCGGGGGGGACAGATACGCAGTATTTT.

The chain recombines TRBV21-1 with TRBJ2-6; the table names TRBD1, a call not compared with the DNA. TRBV21-1 is flagged as a pseudogene. CDR3 size: 19 residues. The DNA of the CDR3 is TGTGCCAGCACCCAACTTGGGGACAGGGAGGTTGCTGGGGCCAACGTCCTGACTTTC. Translated, it gives CASTQLGDREVAGANVLTF.

The V and J genes are TRBV5-4 and TRBJ1-2; 8 nucleotides agree with TRBD1. Looked up from germline, CDR1 is SGHNT and CDR2 is YYREEE (reference sequence). This CDR3 has 14 amino acids. Trimming removed 0 bases from V and 4 bases from J; junction bases left unmatched: 2. The CDR3 nucleotides read TGTGCCAGCAGCTTGGGACAGGGGATCTATGGCTACACCTTC. This translates into CASSLGQGIYGYTF.

The chain links TRBV5-1 to TRBJ2-2, with 7 bases aligning to TRBD2. Losses at the gene ends were 4 bases for V and 3 bases for J; bases not matched to a gene: 9. This CDR3 is 16 amino acids long. The germline gives CDR1 SGHRS, CDR2 YFSETQ. CDR3 DNA: TGCGCCAGCAGCCCCTTGCGCGGGGGATACACCGGGGAGCTGTTTTTT. Translation gives CASSPLRGGYTGELFF.

The genes are TRBV27 and TRBJ2-7, with 12 bases aligning to TRBD1. This CDR3 contains 14 residues. J was trimmed by 6 bases and V by 2 bases; bases with no gene match: 2. Germline CDR1 and CDR2: MNHEY and SMNVEV (reference sequence). This CDR3 reads CASSLGTGGAEQYV. CDR3 coding DNA: TGTGCCAGCAGTTTAGGGACAGGGGGCGCCGAGCAGTACGTC.

The chain uses TRBV2 and TRBJ1-4, with a possible D match to TRBD1 (5 bases). The CDR3 spans 14 residues. Germline V gives CDR1 SNHLY, CDR2 FYNNEI. Trimming removed 3 bases at V and 5 bases at J, with 10 bases between. This CDR3 is CASSDRRGNEKLFF. DNA of the CDR3: TGTGCCAGCAGTGACAGGAGGGGCAATGAAAAACTGTTTTTT.

The chain recombines TRBV11-2 with TRBJ2-7; TRBD1 matches at 7 bases. The CDR3 consists of 16 residues. Germline CDR1 is SGHAT and CDR2 is FQNNGV. After removal of 5 bases from V and 4 bases from J, the junction contained 14 bases not matched to a gene. This chain's CDR3 is CASSTLNRGTLYEQYF. For the CDR3, the DNA is TGTGCCAGCAGCACCCTAAACAGGGGAACATTGTACGAGCAGTACTTC.

This clone was counted a single time. The chain carries TRBV5-4 and TRBJ1-1; TRBD1 is a possible D gene (6 bases). The CDR3 sequence is 16 residues long. V dropped 4 bases and J dropped 1 base, with 17 bases sitting between them. Per the germline V gene, CDR1 is SGHNT and CDR2 is YYREEE (reference sequence). As DNA, the CDR3 is TGTGCCAGCAGCCCCCGGCTAGACAGGTGGAACACTGAAGCTTTCTTT. It yields the protein CASSPRLDRWNTEAFF.

The V call is TRBV10-2, the J call TRBJ1-5; D is unresolved. V shed 8 bases and J shed 5 bases, with 16 bases lying between them. CDR3 length: 14 amino acids. CDR1 and CDR2 (germline): WSHSY, SAAADI. The CDR3 spells CASWGGRADQPQHF. CDR3 coding DNA: TGCGCCAGCTGGGGAGGGAGGGCCGATCAGCCCCAGCATTTT.

The rearrangement uses TRBV19 and TRBJ2-3, with a possible D match to TRBD2 (7 bases). From germline, CDR1 is LNHDA and CDR2 SQIVND (reference sequence). V lost 7 bases and J lost 6, with 17 bases in between. The CDR3 spans 14 residues. The CDR3 loop is CASTLGGVADTQYF. CDR3 coding DNA: TGTGCCAGTACCCTAGGGGGGGTTGCGGATACGCAGTATTTT.

The chain joins TRBV5-6 to TRBJ1-2, with 10 bases matching TRBD1. The germline V gene has CDR1 SGHDT and CDR2 YYEEEE. The CDR3 runs 14 residues. V lost 4 bases to trimming and J lost 7 bases; unmatched junction nucleotides: 7. The CDR3 loop reads CASSEDRGLSGYTF. The CDR3 nucleotides read TGTGCCAGCAGCGAAGACAGGGGGCTCAGTGGCTACACCTTC.